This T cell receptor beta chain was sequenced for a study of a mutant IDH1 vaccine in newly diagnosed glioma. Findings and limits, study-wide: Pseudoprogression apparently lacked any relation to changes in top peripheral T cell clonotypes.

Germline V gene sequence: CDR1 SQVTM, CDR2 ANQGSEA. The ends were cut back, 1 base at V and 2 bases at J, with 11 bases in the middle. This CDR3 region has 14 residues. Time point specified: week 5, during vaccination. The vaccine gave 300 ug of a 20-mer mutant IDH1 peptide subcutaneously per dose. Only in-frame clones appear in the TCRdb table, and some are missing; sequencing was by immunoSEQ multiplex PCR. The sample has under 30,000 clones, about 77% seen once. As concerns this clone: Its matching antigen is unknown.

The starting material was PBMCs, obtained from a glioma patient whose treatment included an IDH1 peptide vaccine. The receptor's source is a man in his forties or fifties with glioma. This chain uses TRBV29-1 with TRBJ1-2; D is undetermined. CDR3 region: CSVEVGLRNYGYTF. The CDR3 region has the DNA TGCAGCGTTGAAGTAGGCCTCCGGAACTATGGCTACACCTTC.